This T cell receptor beta chain was sequenced during a study of cytomegalovirus exposure and HLA in healthy donors (dated by TCRdb to about 2017). Context from the whole study: An earlier analysis of approximately 640 of the donors reported 250 to 350 Gb of sequence data and 120 million or so unique TCR beta sequences from 150 million to 200 million T cells. About 330 gigabases of sequencing data and roughly 81 million unique TCR sequences made up an early release that covered nearly 650 HLA-typed donors. Of the 300 to 500 genotyped donors, less than 85% were placed in the genetic ancestry cluster associated with self-reported Caucasian donors. The study was designed to test whether signatures of past pathogen exposure could be identified by cataloging public T cell receptors. Using immunosequencing, the study profiled T cell repertoires from 550 to 750 subjects and related those repertoires to cytomegalovirus serostatus. Along with the approximately 650-subject first cohort, a separate validation cohort of over 90 different subjects was used. High-throughput TCR immunosequencing, statistical association of individual TCRs with disease status, and machine learning were combined to predict cytomegalovirus infection status. A later analysis re-analyzed previously published TCR beta repertoires from approximately 700 donors and added high-resolution HLA genotyping to study TCR occurrence patterns. Rather than using new phenotypic data, the later analysis identified candidate immune exposures from TCR beta sequences and from how often those sequences occurred across donors. To decide whether each TCR beta V gene segment behaved as functional or pseudogenic, an earlier analysis of some 600 of the donors relied on high-throughput TCR beta sequencing. Donor age, sex, ethnicity and CMV serostatus were compiled alongside the repertoire data. A later genetic analysis used genome-wide SNP genotypes for about 65% of the 666 donors, treating that subset as a discovery cohort. Every discovery cohort repertoire had been produced on one sequencing platform. Both class I and class II loci were covered by HLA typing, at four-digit resolution. The number of typed donors differed by locus: about 629-640 for A, B, C, DRB1 and DQB1; 500 to 550 for DQA1; fewer than 610 for DPA1; and some 450 for DPB1. Roughly 5 DR-DQ haplotypes were treated as single units for association and clustering because of strong linkage in the cohort. On average, roughly 240,000 unique TCR beta nucleotide sequences were sequenced per donor among about 400 genotyped donors of the cohort, with roughly 20% of those sequences being non-productive. Paper-wide results and their limitations: A further reported finding was that TCR beta sequences accurately predicted the HLA-A and HLA-B alleles for most subjects in the first cohort. A total of some 180 TCR beta chains were listed by the study as associated with cytomegalovirus. Because the 87-base-pair reads could not distinguish some IMGT-functional V segments, including TRBV6-2 and TRBV6-3, those segments were excluded. The earlier analysis of approximately 590 of the donors excluded approximately 17 rarely observed V segments, including chromosome 9 orphons, because counts were too low. In both the original and validation cohorts, the classifier was reported to diagnose cytomegalovirus status with high specificity and sensitivity. In a later analysis, HLA-associated TCR beta chains were found to be more clonally expanded and to have lower generation probabilities than equally common non-associated chains. Only TCR beta chains were sequenced in this cohort, and the absence of alpha or paired-chain data limited detectable features. Linkage disequilibrium might explain the correlated functional status among segregating V segments, but an unknown experimental factor could not be excluded. It was suggested by the authors that the approach could potentially be generalized to other disease states and immunological phenotypes. An association between a missense DCLRE1C variant and V-gene and J-gene trimming of TCR beta chains was found in a later genetic analysis and replicated in an independent cohort. Because some donors lacked HLA typing at each locus, the association tests relied only on the typed subset. Across donors, most TCR sequences were observed very rarely, whereas some public TCRs were present in many individuals. Compared with the approximately 720-donor mean, donors in an Asian-associated ancestry cluster had fewer N-insertions in productive TCRs, according to a later genetic analysis. A later analysis found that most CMV-associated TCR beta chains appeared HLA-restricted, with HLA associations seemingly driven largely by CMV exposure. A cluster of highly shared sequence variants was judged likely to be a technical artifact of the sequencing pipeline. Assigning TCR associations to individual alleles was difficult when HLA alleles, especially DR and DQ, strongly co-occurred. Three of the identified cytomegalovirus-associated TCR beta chains were confirmed in vitro to be specific for cytomegalovirus antigens. In a later analysis, several top co-occurrence clusters were reported to appear linked to parvovirus B19, influenza, CMV and Epstein-Barr virus. Sequencing depth was assumed to be roughly uniform across donors in the presence/absence analyses, though that assumption may not hold. An earlier analysis of around 540 of the donors showed that most TCR beta V segments appeared in productive rearrangements either about 87% or about 30% of the time, which broadly matched IMGT annotations. Specific HLA alleles were associated with some 15,000 TCR beta sequences at a false discovery rate of 0.05 in a later analysis. Immune exposure information for the cohort was limited to CMV serostatus. A later analysis found that TCR association rates varied across HLA loci, with DRB1 alleles showing the most associated TCRs and HLA-C alleles the fewest.

Worth noting for this clone: No antigen is known for it. Within one base of it there is no much larger clone, and no base qualities were kept.

The cohort consisted of 650 to 700 healthy bone marrow donors. Cohort members were all nominally healthy when sampled, although unrecorded immune exposures were likely present. The donor was CMV seronegative and belonged to the group of approximately 320 seronegative cohort members. A peripheral blood sample was collected from each donor, and TCR beta sequencing was performed on peripheral blood mononuclear cells. The Qiagen DNeasy Blood Extraction Kit was used to extract genomic DNA from the blood cell samples. To prepare the library, the immunoSEQ multiplex PCR assay was applied. For the multiplex PCR, a mixture combining 60 forward primers for TCR Vbeta segments and 13 reverse primers for TCR Jbeta segments was used. The CDR3 region of rearranged TCR beta genes was amplified from genomic DNA by a multiplex PCR assay. Amplified TCR beta libraries were sequenced as 87-base-pair reads on the Illumina HiSeq System. The study's own analysis went as follows. A later analysis tallied 75 million to 85 million unique TCR beta chains across the roughly 610 repertoires, and around 12 million of those chains were shared by two or more donors. Raw reads were error-corrected and collapsed into unique sequences by a nearest-neighbor algorithm in which closely related sequences were merged to remove PCR and sequencing errors. CDR3 sequences were aligned to IMGT reference sequences to assign V, D and J gene segments. For a sequence to be retained, a match of at least six nucleotides to both a V gene segment and a J gene segment was required. A rearrangement counted as productive if the CDR3 had no stop codons and remained in frame with V and J, and every other rearrangement counted as non-productive. Following IMGT convention, CDR3 was defined as the stretch from the second conserved V-encoded cysteine up to the conserved J-encoded phenylalanine. Sequences without an unambiguous match to a single V gene segment were excluded from the earlier analysis of over 500 of the donors. An earlier analysis of 450 to 650 of the donors called V segments functional above 56.7% productive rearrangements and segregating when the between-donor standard deviation exceeded 5%. A statistical classification framework was built for diagnosing cytomegalovirus status from the catalog of TCR beta chain sequences. A later analysis assigned V and J genes by comparing TCR nucleotide sequences with IMGT/GENE-DB human TR gene sequences. Using the TCRdist pipeline, a later analysis assigned CDR3 sequences along with most-parsimonious VDJ recombination scenarios. A later analysis defined each TCR beta chain by its CDR3 amino acid sequence plus V-gene family, and excluded reads lacking a unique V-gene family. As a way to deal with suspected cross-contamination and a sequencing artifact, a later analysis dropped hundreds of nucleotide sequences that were highly shared and had low generation probability. A later analysis calculated a clonal expansion index for each public chain from normalized within-repertoire ranks of inferred template counts. A later analysis computed generation probabilities with a VDJ recombination model fitted to out-of-frame rearrangements, and checked the results against IGoR. In a later analysis, TCR-TCR, TCR-HLA and TCR-CMV co-occurrence was scored with hypergeometric tests, and a repertoire-size bias correction was applied to TCR pairs. In a later analysis, false discovery rates were estimated by permuting HLA or CMV assignments 20 times. In a later analysis, co-occurring TCRs were grouped using DBSCAN, and TCRdist sequence similarity was added for clustering within HLA-allele-positive subsets. For co-occurrence clustering, repertoires with fewer than 30,000 or more than 120,000 public chains were excluded, along with a handful of repertoires with anomalous nucleotide sharing. TCRdb holds this immuneACCESS table with in-frame rearrangements only. Some clones are missing; in checked studies, unresolved V genes explain under half, and the rest has no known cause. The D gene and trimming were derived from the DNA, and the V and J assignments and clone size from that table. Here the sample has around 200,000 clones; roughly four fifths occur a single time. Roughly 0.73% of the sample is in the top ten clones.

There are 15 amino acids in the CDR3, from cysteine to phenylalanine inclusive. The CDR3 DNA has 45 bases and is translated from base 1. CDR1 and CDR2 (GTSNPN, SVGIG) derive from the germline V gene (reference sequence). V is pruned by 6 bases and J by 6 bases, leaving 15 bases of the junction without a gene match. The sequence joins TRBV30 to TRBJ2-7, with 9 bases aligning to TRBD1. The TCR comes from a woman younger than 35 in good health and CMV-seronegative. The specimen was PBMCs. The CDR3 here reads CACSTPGTGSAEQYF. The nucleotide sequence reads TGTGCCTGTTCAACCCCCGGGACAGGGTCGGCCGAGCAGTACTTC.